Shown below are 8 T cell receptor beta chains from a single sample sequenced in a study of post-analysis software for immune sequencing data. Study-level findings and limits: TRBV5-6, TRBV5-1 and TRBV20-1 were among roughly 5 TRBV segments more frequent in patients than controls.

These receptors have no known antigen. Built from TCR beta cDNA, the libraries had unique molecular identifiers in them. TCRdb re-called the PCR reads with MiXCR, one entry per CDR3 protein. In the table there are hundreds of thousands of distinct CDR3 sequences, more than 50% of which are singletons. Input material: blood. The receptors were sampled from a girl aged 2-10 years with multiple sclerosis.

The chain has TRBV20-1 and TRBJ1-1; the D is unclear. The CDR3 loop spans 11 amino acids. V lost 5 bases, J lost 6 bases, and 10 bases lay in between. Germline-derived CDR1 and CDR2 are DFQATT and SNEGSKA (reference sequence). The CDR3 DNA reads TGCAGTGCTTGGGGTATCGCTGAAGCTTTCTTT. Translated, it gives CSAWGIAEAFF.

The rearrangement links TRBV10-3 to TRBJ2-1, with D tentatively TRBD2 (6 bases). The germline V gene has CDR1 ENHRY and CDR2 SYGVKD. The CDR3 totals 16 residues. The V and J ends lost 6 bases and 13 bases respectively, with 28 bases between them. CDR3: CAISDGVLANEKTQFF. CDR3 coding DNA: TGTGCCATCAGCGATGGGGTACTAGCAAATGAGAAGACCCAGTTCTTC.

The genes are TRBV29-1 and TRBJ2-3; TRBD2 agrees at 7 bases. The CDR3 is made up of 14 amino acids. V lost 3 bases and J lost 3; bases outside the gene matches: 6. CDR1 is SQVTM and CDR2 is ANQGSEA in the germline V gene. The CDR3 DNA follows: TGCAGCGTTGAGAGGACGGGACTAACAGATACGCAGTATTTT. Protein sequence: CSVERTGLTDTQYF.

The rearrangement uses TRBV20-1 and TRBJ1-5; TRBD1 might be the D (5 bases). The CDR3 is 17 amino acids. With 5 bases removed from V and 0 bases from J, the gap between germline ends came to 20 bases. CDR1 is DFQATT and CDR2 is SNEGSKA in the germline V gene (reference sequence). DNA of the CDR3: TGCAGTGCTCCCGTGCGGGACGGAGGTTATAGCAATCAGCCCCAGCATTTT. As protein: CSAPVRDGGYSNQPQHF.

As to this clonotype: Compared with germline, one end of the junction differs, possibly owing to a read error. This rearrangement joins TRBV12-3 or TRBV12-4 to TRBJ2-1; D remains unclear. CDR3 size: 15 residues. CDR3 in DNA: TGTGCCTGCAGTTTGGCAGGCCGAAGAGTCGATGAGCAGTTCTTC. Residues: CACSLAGRRVDEQFF.

The V gene is TRBV7-9, the J gene TRBJ2-3; no reliable D call. The CDR3 consists of 12 residues. Trimming shortened V by 5 bases and J by 5 bases, and 8 bases separated the two germline ends. The germline CDR1 and CDR2 sequences are SEHNR and FQNEAQ (reference sequence). CDR3 residues: CASSPWEDTQYF. CDR3 DNA sequence: TGTGCCAGCAGCCCGTGGGAAGATACGCAGTATTTT.

The J gene is TRBJ2-1, the V gene TRBV11-2; 8 nucleotides align to TRBD2. The CDR3 is 15 amino acids. Germline CDR1 reads SGHAT; CDR2 reads FQNNGV. The ends lost 4 bases at V and 9 bases at J; junction bases unmatched: 11. The CDR3 protein is CASSSGGTVGGEQFF. CDR3 sequence (DNA): TGTGCCAGCAGCTCGGGAGGGACCGTCGGAGGTGAGCAGTTCTTC.

The chain joins TRBV7-2 to TRBJ2-5, with 13 bases matching TRBD2. The CDR3 totals 15 residues. Germline V gene lookup returns CDR1 SGHTA and CDR2 FQGNSA. V lost 6 bases to trimming and J lost 3 bases; unmatched junction nucleotides: 4. The CDR3 loop is CASSPGLAGEETQYF. CDR3 DNA sequence: TGTGCCAGCAGTCCCGGACTAGCGGGAGAAGAGACCCAGTACTTC.